The rows below give T cell receptor beta chains drawn from one sample of a study of response to subunit inactivated influenza vaccine. TCRdb re-called the RT-PCR reads through MiXCR, storing one row per CDR3 protein. The repertoire holds around 540,000 distinct CDR3 sequences, with about 11% as singletons. The material was PBMCs from blood, obtained on the day of vaccination. The receptors were sampled from a man in his fifties or sixties who received an inactivated influenza vaccine. The CDR3 runs from the conserved cysteine through the conserved F or W. D genes are given only for firm matches. The size entry is marked missing in some rows and otherwise reads once, few, many or a size class.

CDR3aa	CDR3nt	v_gene	abundance	j_gene	d_gene
CASSLEGRGREQFF	TGTGCCAGCAGCTTAGAGGGCCGGGGGAGGGAGCAGTTCTTC	TRBV7-6	.	TRBJ2-1	.
CSARGPSGEQFF	TGCAGTGCTAGAGGTCCGTCCGGTGAGCAGTTCTTC	TRBV20-1	.	TRBJ2-1	.
CASCVDSGTYEQYF	TGTGCCAGCTGCGTAGACAGTGGGACCTACGAGCAGTACTTC	TRBV9	.	TRBJ2-7	.
CASSDGDRATYEQYF	TGTGCCAGCAGTGACGGGGACAGGGCGACCTACGAGCAGTACTTC	TRBV7-9	.	TRBJ2-7	TRBD1
CASSYSWTSGGAVDTQYF	TGTGCCAGCAGTTACTCCTGGACTAGCGGGGGGGCCGTAGATACGCAGTATTTT	TRBV6-5	.	TRBJ2-3	TRBD2
CASSSRVSTNEKLFF	TGTGCCAGCAGCTCCCGGGTCTCGACTAATGAAAAACTGTTTTTT	TRBV7-2	few	TRBJ1-4	.
CASSPGTGGSPLHF	TGCGCCAGCAGCCCTGGGACAGGGGGTTCACCCCTCCACTTT	TRBV5-1	few	TRBJ1-6	TRBD1
CATMGRVTGELFF	TGTGCCACCATGGGAAGAGTCACCGGGGAGCTGTTTTTT	TRBV24-1	few	TRBJ2-2	.
CSAREGDPYNEQFF	TGCAGTGCTAGAGAAGGGGACCCCTACAATGAGCAGTTCTTC	TRBV20-1	.	TRBJ2-1	.
CASSERSRLAGELFF	TGTGCCAGTAGTGAAAGAAGCCGGTTGGCCGGGGAGCTGTTTTTT	TRBV19	few	TRBJ2-2	.
CASSQGASGQNVQYF	TGCGCCAGCAGCCAAGGAGCTAGCGGGCAAAACGTTCAGTACTTC	TRBV4-3	.	TRBJ2-4	TRBD2
CAWTKKGGGLGYGYTF	TGTGCCTGGACGAAGAAAGGAGGGGGGCTGGGTTATGGCTACACCTTC	TRBV30	once	TRBJ1-2	.
CASSIKSGELFF	TGTGCCAGTAGTATAAAGTCCGGGGAGCTGTTTTTT	TRBV19	few	TRBJ2-2	.
CASSTPTGVEGTDTQYF	TGTGCCAGCAGCACCCCCACGGGTGTGGAAGGCACAGATACGCAGTATTTT	TRBV12-3/TRBV12-4	.	TRBJ2-3	.
CSAGSGSSTDTQYF	TGCAGTGCTGGTAGCGGGTCTAGCACAGATACGCAGTATTTT	TRBV20-1	.	TRBJ2-3	TRBD2
CAISEPGLLRENGANVLTF	TGTGCCATCAGTGAGCCCGGACTACTCCGGGAAAATGGGGCCAACGTCCTGACTTTC	TRBV10-3	.	TRBJ2-6	.
CASSSGLAGATPYF	TGTGCCAGCAGTTCTGGACTAGCGGGGGCCACCCCGTACTTC	TRBV28	few	TRBJ2-5	TRBD2
CASSPTRGFGSPLHF	TGTGCCAGCTCACCGACCAGGGGGTTTGGGTCACCCCTCCACTTT	TRBV18	.	TRBJ1-6	TRBD1
CASSSLPGEQYF	TGTGCCAGCAGCTCCCTACCCGGAGAGCAGTACTTC	TRBV7-2	few	TRBJ2-7	.
CASSLRASPEWEQYF	TGTGCCAGCAGCTTGAGGGCCTCCCCGGAGTGGGAGCAGTACTTC	TRBV7-2	few	TRBJ2-7	.
CAWKRAVLNTEAFF	TGTGCCTGGAAACGGGCAGTGCTGAACACTGAAGCTTTCTTT	TRBV30	few	TRBJ1-1	.
CASRLAGVGWETQYF	TGTGCCAGCAGGCTAGCGGGAGTCGGTTGGGAGACCCAGTACTTC	TRBV6-1	.	TRBJ2-5	TRBD2
CASSLRTSGKNNEQFF	TGTGCCAGCAGTTTAAGGACTAGCGGAAAAAACAATGAGCAGTTCTTC	TRBV28	.	TRBJ2-1	TRBD2
CASSQDPVLQETQYF	TGCGCCAGCAGCCAAGATCCGGTACTACAAGAGACCCAGTACTTC	TRBV4-1	.	TRBJ2-5	.
CASSYSSGGGYEQFF	TGTGCCAGCAGCTACTCTAGCGGGGGGGGCTATGAGCAGTTCTTC	TRBV11-3	few	TRBJ2-1	TRBD2
CASSSTRGQGINQPQHF	TGTGCCAGCAGTTCTACGCGGGGACAGGGAATAAATCAGCCCCAGCATTTT	TRBV6-2/TRBV6-3	.	TRBJ1-5	TRBD1
CSAATSGQETHYF	TGCAGTGCTGCAACTAGCGGCCAAGAGACCCATTACTTC	TRBV20-1	once	TRBJ2-5	TRBD2
CATSRDRIARGEQYF	TGTGCCACCAGCAGAGATCGGATAGCTCGGGGCGAGCAGTACTTC	TRBV15	.	TRBJ2-7	.
CSVGQGFDEQFF	TGCAGCGTTGGACAGGGGTTCGATGAGCAGTTCTTC	TRBV29-1	.	TRBJ2-1	TRBD1
CSARQVPPDEQFF	TGCAGTGCTAGGCAGGTCCCGCCCGATGAGCAGTTCTTC	TRBV20-1	.	TRBJ2-1	.
CASSYGRASYNEQFF	TGTGCCAGCAGTTACGGCAGGGCGTCCTACAATGAGCAGTTCTTC	TRBV6-2/TRBV6-3	once	TRBJ2-1	.
CASSLDGPPGELFF	TGTGCTAGCAGCTTAGACGGACCACCCGGGGAGCTGTTTTTT	TRBV7-7	few	TRBJ2-2	.
CASSSGPEDTQYF	TGTGCCAGCAGCTCGGGACCTGAGGATACGCAGTATTTT	TRBV7-8	.	TRBJ2-3	.
CASRVSGNTIYF	TGTGCCAGCAGGGTTTCTGGAAACACCATATATTTT	TRBV28	.	TRBJ1-3	.
CASRQDVWSSGNTIYF	TGCGCCAGCAGGCAAGATGTATGGAGCTCTGGAAACACCATATATTTT	TRBV4-3	.	TRBJ1-3	.
CASVRASGVQETQYF	TGTGCCAGCGTCCGGGCTAGCGGGGTTCAAGAGACCCAGTACTTC	TRBV7-2	many	TRBJ2-5	TRBD2
CASRPGGVAGELFF	TGTGCCAGCCGCCCGGGAGGCGTAGCCGGGGAGCTGTTTTTT	TRBV5-4	.	TRBJ2-2	TRBD2
CASVPAHPYNEQFF	TGTGCCAGCGTCCCCGCGCACCCTTACAATGAGCAGTTCTTC	TRBV7-9	many	TRBJ2-1	.
CSVLGAYVQYF	TGCAGTGTCCTTGGGGCCTACGTGCAGTACTTC	TRBV20-1	.	TRBJ2-7	.
CASSLPLDRESSYEQYF	TGTGCCAGCAGTTTGCCCCTAGACAGAGAAAGCTCCTACGAGCAGTACTTC	TRBV28	many	TRBJ2-7	.
CASSYPPGQGGGYTF	TGTGCCAGCAGTTACCCGCCGGGACAGGGAGGTGGCTACACCTTC	TRBV6-5	many	TRBJ1-2	TRBD1
CASSFRGSWNSGGSGANVLTF	TGTGCCAGCAGTTTTAGGGGCTCTTGGAATTCGGGTGGGTCTGGGGCCAACGTCCTGACTTTC	TRBV12-3/TRBV12-4	.	TRBJ2-6	.
CASTHSGEETQYF	TGTGCCAGCACCCATAGCGGGGAGGAGACCCAGTACTTC	TRBV12-3/TRBV12-4	few	TRBJ2-5	TRBD2
CASSERGGENTGELFF	TGCGCCAGCAGCGAGCGGGGCGGAGAGAACACCGGGGAGCTGTTTTTT	TRBV4-3	.	TRBJ2-2	TRBD2
CASSATSGSINTQYF	TGTGCCAGCAGCGCTACTAGCGGGAGTATCAATACGCAGTATTTT	TRBV6-4	many	TRBJ2-3	TRBD2
CASSQETGSLNEKLFF	TGCGCCAGCAGCCAAGAAACAGGGTCCCTTAATGAAAAACTGTTTTTT	TRBV4-3	.	TRBJ1-4	.
CASSHWGLAGIGSYNEQFF	TGTGCCAGCAGCCACTGGGGACTAGCGGGAATAGGTTCCTACAATGAGCAGTTCTTC	TRBV14	.	TRBJ2-1	TRBD2
CASGIGTGGNEQYF	TGCGCCAGCGGGATCGGGACAGGCGGGAACGAGCAGTACTTC	TRBV5-1	few	TRBJ2-7	TRBD1
CSVDGGVSNYGYTF	TGCAGCGTTGACGGAGGTGTGTCTAACTATGGCTACACCTTC	TRBV29-1	few	TRBJ1-2	.
CATNTPGAGANVLTF	TGTGCCACCAACACCCCAGGGGCTGGGGCCAACGTCCTGACTTTC	TRBV15	few	TRBJ2-6	.
CASSGRRFGELFF	TGTGCCAGCAGCGGACGTAGGTTCGGGGAGCTGTTTTTT	TRBV6-1	.	TRBJ2-2	.
CAWSLGSGANVLTF	TGTGCCTGGAGCCTCGGCTCTGGGGCCAACGTCCTGACTTTC	TRBV30	few	TRBJ2-6	.
CASRTFKGNTGELFF	TGTGCCAGCAGGACCTTTAAGGGAAACACCGGGGAGCTGTTTTTT	TRBV2	.	TRBJ2-2	.
CASSPGLAAREQYF	TGTGCCAGCAGCCCAGGACTAGCGGCTCGAGAGCAGTACTTC	TRBV7-2	few	TRBJ2-7	TRBD2
CATSALTLGTGELFF	TGTGCCACCAGTGCCTTGACCCTGGGGACCGGGGAGCTGTTTTTT	TRBV24-1	.	TRBJ2-2	.